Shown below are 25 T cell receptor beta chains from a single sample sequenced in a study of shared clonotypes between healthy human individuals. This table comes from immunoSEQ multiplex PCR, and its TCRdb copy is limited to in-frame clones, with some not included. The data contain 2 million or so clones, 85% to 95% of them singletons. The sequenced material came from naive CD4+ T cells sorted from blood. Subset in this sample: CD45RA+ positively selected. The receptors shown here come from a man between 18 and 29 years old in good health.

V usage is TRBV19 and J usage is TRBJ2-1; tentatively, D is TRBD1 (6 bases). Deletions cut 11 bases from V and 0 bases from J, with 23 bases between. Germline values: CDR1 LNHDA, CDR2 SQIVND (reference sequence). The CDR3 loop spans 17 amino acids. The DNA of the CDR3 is TGTGCCTCCAGGGGACCCGCCACTGTAAGCTCCTACAATGAGCAGTTCTTC. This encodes CASRGPATVSSYNEQFF. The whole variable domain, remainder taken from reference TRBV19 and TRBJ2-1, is DGGITQSPKYLFRKEGQNVTLSCEQNLNHDAMYWYRQDPGQGLRLIYYSQIVNDFQKGDIAEGYSVSREKKESFPLTVTSAQKNPTAFYLCASRGPATVSSYNEQFFGPGTRLTVL.

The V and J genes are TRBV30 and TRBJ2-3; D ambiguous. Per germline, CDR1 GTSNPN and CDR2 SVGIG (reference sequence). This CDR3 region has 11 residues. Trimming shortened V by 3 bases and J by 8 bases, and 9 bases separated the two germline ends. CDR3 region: CAWSAMGTQYF. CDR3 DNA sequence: TGTGCCTGGAGCGCAATGGGTACGCAGTATTTT.

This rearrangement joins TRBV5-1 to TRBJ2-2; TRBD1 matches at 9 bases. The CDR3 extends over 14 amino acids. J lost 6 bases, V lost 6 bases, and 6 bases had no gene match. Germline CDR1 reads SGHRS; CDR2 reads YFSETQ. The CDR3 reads CASKGQGISGELFF. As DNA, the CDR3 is TGCGCCAGCAAAGGACAGGGGATCTCCGGGGAGCTGTTTTTT. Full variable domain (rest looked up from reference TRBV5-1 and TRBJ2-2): KAGVTQTPRYLIKTRGQQVTLSCSPISGHRSVSWYQQTPGQGLQFLFEYFSETQRNKGNFPGRFSGRQFSNSRSEMNVSTLELGDSALYLCASKGQGISGELFFGEGSRLTVL.

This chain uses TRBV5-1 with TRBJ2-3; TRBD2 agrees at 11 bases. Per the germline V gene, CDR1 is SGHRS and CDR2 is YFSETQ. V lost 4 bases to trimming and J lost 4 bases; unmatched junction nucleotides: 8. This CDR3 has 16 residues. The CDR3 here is CASSPKTSGNADTQYF. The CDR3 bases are TGCGCCAGCAGCCCTAAGACTAGCGGGAATGCAGATACGCAGTATTTT.

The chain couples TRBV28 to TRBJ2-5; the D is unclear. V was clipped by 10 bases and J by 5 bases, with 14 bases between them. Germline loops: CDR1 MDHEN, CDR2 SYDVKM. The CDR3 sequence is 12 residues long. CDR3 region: CATSGPSETQYF. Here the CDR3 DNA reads TGTGCCACCTCCGGTCCATCGGAGACCCAGTACTTC.

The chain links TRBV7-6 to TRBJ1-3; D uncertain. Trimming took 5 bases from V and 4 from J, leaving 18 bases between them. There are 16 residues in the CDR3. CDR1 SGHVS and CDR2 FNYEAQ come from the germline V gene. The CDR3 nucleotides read TGTGCCAGCAGCGTACAACCTGGGAGTGCAGGAAACACCATATATTTT. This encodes CASSVQPGSAGNTIYF. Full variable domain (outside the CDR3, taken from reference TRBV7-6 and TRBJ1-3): GAGVSQSPRYKVTKRGQDVALRCDPISGHVSLYWYRQALGQGPEFLTYFNYEAQQDKSGLPNDRFSAERPEGSISTLTIQRTEQRDSAMYRCASSVQPGSAGNTIYFGEGSWLTVV.

This CDR3 is CASSPASAGTEAFF. The CDR3 bases are TGTGCCAGCTCCCCCGCCTCCGCGGGTACTGAAGCTTTCTTT. The V call is TRBV18, the J call TRBJ1-1; D not certain. This CDR3 spans 14 amino acids. Germline CDR1 reads KGHSH; CDR2 reads LQKENI. V dropped 6 bases and J dropped 5 bases, with 16 bases sitting between them.

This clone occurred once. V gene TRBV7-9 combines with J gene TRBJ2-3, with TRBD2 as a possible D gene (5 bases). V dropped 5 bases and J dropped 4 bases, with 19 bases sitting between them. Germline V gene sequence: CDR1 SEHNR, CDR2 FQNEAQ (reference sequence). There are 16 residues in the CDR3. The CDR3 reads CASSPRGGVGADTQYF. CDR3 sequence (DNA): TGTGCCAGCAGCCCGCGAGGTGGGGTCGGGGCAGATACGCAGTATTTT.

CDR3 protein: CASSLRTGNTNYGYTF. The DNA of the CDR3 is TGTGCCAGCAGCTTGCGGACAGGGAATACTAACTATGGCTACACCTTC. The V gene is TRBV5-6, the J gene TRBJ1-2, with 8 positions matching TRBD1. This CDR3 is 16 amino acids long. Germline loops: CDR1 SGHDT, CDR2 YYEEEE. V lost 1 base, J lost 0 bases, and 5 bases stayed unmatched.

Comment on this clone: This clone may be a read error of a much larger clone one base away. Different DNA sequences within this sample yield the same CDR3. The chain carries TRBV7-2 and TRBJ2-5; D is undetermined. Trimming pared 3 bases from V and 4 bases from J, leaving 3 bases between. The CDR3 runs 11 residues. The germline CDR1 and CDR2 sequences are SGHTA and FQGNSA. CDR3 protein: CASSFGETQYF. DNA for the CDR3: TGTGCCAGCAGCTTTGGAGAGACCCAGTACTTC. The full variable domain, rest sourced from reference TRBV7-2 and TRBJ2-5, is GAGVSQSPSNKVTEKGKDVELRCDPISGHTALYWYRQSLGQGLEFLIYFQGNSAPDKSGLPSDRFSAERTGGSVSTLTIQRTQQEDSAVYLCASSFGETQYFGPGTRLLVL.

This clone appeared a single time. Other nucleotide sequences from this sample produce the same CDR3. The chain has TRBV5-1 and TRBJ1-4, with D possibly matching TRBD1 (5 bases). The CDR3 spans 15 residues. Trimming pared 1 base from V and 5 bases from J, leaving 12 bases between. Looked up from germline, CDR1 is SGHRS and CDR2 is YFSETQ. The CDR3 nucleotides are TGCGCCAGCAGCTTGACCGGGACTCTAAATGAAAAACTGTTTTTT. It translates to CASSLTGTLNEKLFF.

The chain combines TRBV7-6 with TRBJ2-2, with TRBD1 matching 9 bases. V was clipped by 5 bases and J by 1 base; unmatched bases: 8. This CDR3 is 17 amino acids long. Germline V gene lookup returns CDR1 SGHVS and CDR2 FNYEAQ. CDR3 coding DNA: TGTGCCAGCAGCGGCCAACCGGGACAGGGGAACACCGGGGAGCTGTTTTTT. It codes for CASSGQPGQGNTGELFF.

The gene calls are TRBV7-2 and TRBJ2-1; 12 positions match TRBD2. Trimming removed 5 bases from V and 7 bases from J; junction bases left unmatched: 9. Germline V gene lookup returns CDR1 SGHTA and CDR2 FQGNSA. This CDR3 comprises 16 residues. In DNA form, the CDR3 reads TGTGCCAGCAGCCCCCAGGCCCTAGCGGGAGGGAATGAGCAGTTCTTC. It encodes CASSPQALAGGNEQFF.

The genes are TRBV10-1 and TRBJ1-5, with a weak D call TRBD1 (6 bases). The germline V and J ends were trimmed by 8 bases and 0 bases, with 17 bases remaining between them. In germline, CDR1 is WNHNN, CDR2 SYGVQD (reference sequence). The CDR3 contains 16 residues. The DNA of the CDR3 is TGCGCCAGCGAAAAGACAGGTGAAGATAGCAATCAGCCCCAGCATTTT. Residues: CASEKTGEDSNQPQHF.

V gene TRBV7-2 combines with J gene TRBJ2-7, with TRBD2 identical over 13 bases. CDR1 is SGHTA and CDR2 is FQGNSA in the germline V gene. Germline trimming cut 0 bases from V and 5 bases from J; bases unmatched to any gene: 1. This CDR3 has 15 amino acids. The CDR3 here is CASSLAGLAGDEQYF. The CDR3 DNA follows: TGTGCCAGCAGCTTAGCTGGACTAGCGGGAGACGAGCAGTACTTC. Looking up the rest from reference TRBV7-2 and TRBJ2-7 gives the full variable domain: GAGVSQSPSNKVTEKGKDVELRCDPISGHTALYWYRQSLGQGLEFLIYFQGNSAPDKSGLPSDRFSAERTGGSVSTLTIQRTQQEDSAVYLCASSLAGLAGDEQYFGPGTRLTVT.

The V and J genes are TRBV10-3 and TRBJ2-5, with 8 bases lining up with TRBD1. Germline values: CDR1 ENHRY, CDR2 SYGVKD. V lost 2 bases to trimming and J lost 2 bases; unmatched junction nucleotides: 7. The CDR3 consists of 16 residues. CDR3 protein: CAISEPPGTGQETQYF. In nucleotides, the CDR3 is TGTGCCATCAGTGAGCCCCCCGGGACAGGACAAGAGACCCAGTACTTC.

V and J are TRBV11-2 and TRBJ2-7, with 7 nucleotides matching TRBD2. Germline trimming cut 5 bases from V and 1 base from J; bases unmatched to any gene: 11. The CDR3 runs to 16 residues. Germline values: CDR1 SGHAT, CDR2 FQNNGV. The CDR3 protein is CASSMAGERGSYEQYF. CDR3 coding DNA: TGTGCCAGCAGCATGGCCGGGGAGCGGGGTTCCTACGAGCAGTACTTC. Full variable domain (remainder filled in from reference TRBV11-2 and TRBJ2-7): EAGVAQSPRYKIIEKRQSVAFWCNPISGHATLYWYQQILGQGPKLLIQFQNNGVVDDSQLPKDRFSAERLKGVDSTLKIQPAKLEDSAVYLCASSMAGERGSYEQYFGPGTRLTVT.

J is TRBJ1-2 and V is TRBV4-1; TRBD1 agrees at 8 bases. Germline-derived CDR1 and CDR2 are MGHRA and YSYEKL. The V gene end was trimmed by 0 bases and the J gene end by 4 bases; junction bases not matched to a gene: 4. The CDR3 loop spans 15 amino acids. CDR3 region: CASSQDRGQIYGYTF. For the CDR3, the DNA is TGCGCCAGCAGCCAAGACAGGGGGCAAATCTATGGCTACACCTTC.

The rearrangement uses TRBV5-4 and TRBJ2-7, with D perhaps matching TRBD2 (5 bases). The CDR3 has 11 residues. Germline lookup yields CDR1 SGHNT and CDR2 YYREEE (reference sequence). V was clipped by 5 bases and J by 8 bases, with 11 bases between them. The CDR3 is CASRDREKQYF. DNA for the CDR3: TGTGCCAGCAGGGACCGGGAAAAGCAGTACTTC.

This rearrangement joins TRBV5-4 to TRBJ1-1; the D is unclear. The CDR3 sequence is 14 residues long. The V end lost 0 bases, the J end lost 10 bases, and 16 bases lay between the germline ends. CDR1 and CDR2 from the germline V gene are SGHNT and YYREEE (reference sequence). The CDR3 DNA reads TGTGCCAGCAGCTTGGAACGGACTGTCGGGGTAGCTTTCTTT. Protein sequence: CASSLERTVGVAFF.

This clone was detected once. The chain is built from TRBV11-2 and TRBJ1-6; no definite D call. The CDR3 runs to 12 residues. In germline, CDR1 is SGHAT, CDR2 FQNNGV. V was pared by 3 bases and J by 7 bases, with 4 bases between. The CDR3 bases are TGTGCCAGCAGCTTCAAGAATTCACCCCTCCACTTT. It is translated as CASSFKNSPLHF.

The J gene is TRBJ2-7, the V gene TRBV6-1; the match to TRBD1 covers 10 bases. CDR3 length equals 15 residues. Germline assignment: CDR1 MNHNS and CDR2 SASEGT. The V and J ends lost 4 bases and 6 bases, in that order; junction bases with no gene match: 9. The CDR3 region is CASSALGQGETEQYF. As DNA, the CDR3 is TGTGCCAGCAGTGCACTCGGACAGGGGGAGACCGAGCAGTACTTC.

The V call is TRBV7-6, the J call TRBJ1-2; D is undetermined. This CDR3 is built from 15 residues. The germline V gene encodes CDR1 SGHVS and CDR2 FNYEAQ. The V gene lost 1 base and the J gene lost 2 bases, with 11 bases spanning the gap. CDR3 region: CASSLDLGGNYGYTF. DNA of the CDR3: TGTGCCAGCAGCTTAGATCTGGGTGGGAACTATGGCTACACCTTC.

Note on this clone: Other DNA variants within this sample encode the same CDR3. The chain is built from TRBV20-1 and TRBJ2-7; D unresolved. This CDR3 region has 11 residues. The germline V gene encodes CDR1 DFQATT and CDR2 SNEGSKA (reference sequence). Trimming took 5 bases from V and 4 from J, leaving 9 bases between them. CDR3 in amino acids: CSASGLYEQYF. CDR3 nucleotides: TGCAGTGCTTCGGGCCTATACGAGCAGTACTTC.

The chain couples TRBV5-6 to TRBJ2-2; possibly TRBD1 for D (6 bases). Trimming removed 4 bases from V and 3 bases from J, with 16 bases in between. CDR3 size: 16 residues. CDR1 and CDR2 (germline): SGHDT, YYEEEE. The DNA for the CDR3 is TGTGCCAGCAGCGTCCTCCGGGACACTTACACCGGGGAGCTGTTTTTT. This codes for CASSVLRDTYTGELFF.